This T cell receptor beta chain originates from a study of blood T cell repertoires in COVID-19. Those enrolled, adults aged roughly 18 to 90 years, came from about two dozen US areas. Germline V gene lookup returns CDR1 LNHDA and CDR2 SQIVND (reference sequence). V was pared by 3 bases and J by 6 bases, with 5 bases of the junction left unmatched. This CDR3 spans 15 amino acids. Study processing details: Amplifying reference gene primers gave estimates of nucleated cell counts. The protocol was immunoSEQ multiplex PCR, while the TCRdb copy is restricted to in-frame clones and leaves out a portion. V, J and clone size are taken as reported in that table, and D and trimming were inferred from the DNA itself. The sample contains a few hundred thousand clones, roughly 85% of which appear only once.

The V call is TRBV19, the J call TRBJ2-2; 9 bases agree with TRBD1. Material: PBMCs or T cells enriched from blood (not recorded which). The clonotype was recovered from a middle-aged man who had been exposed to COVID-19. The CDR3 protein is CASSMKGQGPGELFF. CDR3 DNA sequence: TGTGCCAGTAGTATGAAGGGACAGGGCCCCGGGGAGCTGTTTTTT. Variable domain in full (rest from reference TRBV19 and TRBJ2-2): DGGITQSPKYLFRKEGQNVTLSCEQNLNHDAMYWYRQDPGQGLRLIYYSQIVNDFQKGDIAEGYSVSREKKESFPLTVTSAQKNPTAFYLCASSMKGQGPGELFFGEGSRLTVL.